This T cell receptor (beta chain) was identified during a study of response to subunit inactivated influenza vaccine. This CDR3 is built from 15 residues. CDR1 is MNHEY and CDR2 is SVGEGT in the germline V gene. Trimming took 5 bases from V and 7 from J; bases not matched to a gene: 7. TCRdb itself ran the RT-PCR reads through MiXCR, one entry per CDR3 protein. The repertoire holds 400,000 to 550,000 distinct CDR3 sequences, roughly 23% seen once, with 1.9% in the top ten. V and J are TRBV6-2 or TRBV6-3 and TRBJ1-5, with TRBD1 identical over 11 bases. The sequence derives from a man aged 45-65 years who received an inactivated influenza vaccine. Sample: CD4+ T cells sorted from PBMCs, taken 5 days after vaccination. The CDR3 DNA follows: TGTGCCAGCAGTCCCGGGACAGGGGGACGCCAGCCCCAGCATTTT. This gives the protein CASSPGTGGRQPQHF.